The 14 T cell receptor beta chains below were found in one sample sequenced in a study of OX40 agonist ivuxolimab in advanced cancers. Sequencing used immunoSEQ multiplex PCR; TCRdb keeps in-frame clones, though not all of them. Of roughly 93,000 clones in the sample, approximately 80% are singletons; the top ten hold around 5.5%. The sequences come from CD4+ or CD8+ T cells sorted from blood, collected in a trial of the OX40 agonist ivuxolimab. The receptor source for this set is an adult with an advanced solid tumor such as melanoma, head and neck, liver or kidney cancer.

This clone has a single count. The rearrangement uses TRBV6-5 and TRBJ1-4; D gene ambiguous. Trimming took off 0 bases at V and 0 bases at J, with 8 bases between the two ends. Germline V gene sequence: CDR1 MNHEY, CDR2 SVGAGI. This CDR3 contains 16 residues. The DNA for the CDR3 is TGTGCCAGCAGTTACTCGAGTGCTGCAACTAATGAAAAACTGTTTTTT. It specifies CASSYSSAATNEKLFF.

This clone appeared once. The chain couples TRBV5-6 to TRBJ2-5; a weak D match, TRBD2 (6 bases). Germline CDR1 reads SGHDT; CDR2 reads YYEEEE. There are 15 residues in the CDR3. V lost 3 bases to trimming and J lost 4 bases, with 16 bases between them. The CDR3, as DNA: TGTGCCAGCAGCTCGTTGACTAGTCCAGTAGAGACCCAGTACTTC. Its translation is CASSSLTSPVETQYF.

The table lists this clone with a few counts. The chain employs TRBV5-1 and TRBJ1-5; 9 bases line up with TRBD1. Germline CDR1 reads SGHRS; CDR2 reads YFSETQ. The CDR3 has 15 residues. J lost 8 bases, V lost 0 bases, and 6 bases had no gene match. CDR3 coding DNA: TGCGCCAGCAGCTTGGTGGGACAGGGTGGTGAGCCCCAGCATTTT. It yields the protein CASSLVGQGGEPQHF.

This clone was seen only once. For the CDR3, the DNA is TGTGCCAGCAGTGAAGCCGCAGGGGGCGTCCTGACTTTC. This codes for CASSEAAGGVLTF. The chain has TRBV6-1 and TRBJ2-6, with TRBD1 matching over 7 bases. The CDR3 covers 13 residues. After removal of 0 bases from V and 12 bases from J, the junction contained 2 bases not matched to a gene. Germline CDR1 reads MNHNS; CDR2 reads SASEGT.

As regards this clone: An end of the junction does not agree with germline; a read error may underlie this. This rearrangement joins TRBV6-5 to TRBJ2-7, with 9 bases that match TRBD2. The CDR3 length is 13 residues. The germline V gene has CDR1 MNHEY and CDR2 SVGAGI. CDR3 DNA: TGTGCCAGCAGACCTAGCATGGCGGGAGGGGAACACTTC. Residues: CASRPSMAGGEHF.

The rearrangement joins TRBV23-1 to TRBJ1-6; maybe TRBD1 (6 bases). TRBV23-1 is labeled an ORF, and its function is uncertain. V was shortened by 2 bases and J by 7 bases, with 21 bases between the two germline ends. CDR3 length: 18 amino acids. The CDR3 here is CASSQGPRGRDFNSPLHF. CDR3 DNA: TGCGCCAGCAGTCAAGGGCCCAGGGGCCGAGATTTCAATTCACCCCTCCACTTT.

Only one count was recorded for this clone. This chain joins TRBV20-1 and TRBJ2-5, with D hard to call. With 4 bases removed from V and 4 bases from J, the gap between germline ends came to 4 bases. CDR3 length: 10 amino acids. Germline-derived CDR1 and CDR2 are DFQATT and SNEGSKA (reference sequence). Here the CDR3 DNA reads TGCAGTGCTACCTTAGAGACCCAGTACTTC. Translated: CSATLETQYF.

As regards this clone: Within the sample, other DNA sequences also encode this same CDR3. The chain couples TRBV2 to TRBJ1-6, with 10 positions matching TRBD1. The CDR3 is made up of 14 amino acids. Germline V gives CDR1 SNHLY, CDR2 FYNNEI. V was pared by 11 bases and J by 5 bases, with 6 bases of the junction left unmatched. CDR3 in amino acids: CASRGQGDNSPLHF. For the CDR3, the DNA is TGTGCCTCCCGCGGACAGGGGGATAATTCACCCCTCCACTTT.

This chain links TRBV27 with TRBJ1-3; TRBD1 is a possible D gene (5 bases). V lost 0 bases and J lost 7, with 28 bases in between. The CDR3 extends over 20 amino acids. Germline CDR1 and CDR2: MNHEY and SMNVEV (reference sequence). The CDR3 protein is CASSLSGRPPPLSGGNTIYF. DNA of the CDR3: TGTGCCAGCAGTTTATCGGGGAGACCTCCACCACTGTCGGGGGGGAACACCATATATTTT.

The chain links TRBV18 to TRBJ2-7; D may be TRBD1 (6 bases). Germline CDR1 reads KGHSH; CDR2 reads LQKENI. V dropped 2 bases and J dropped 2 bases, with 22 bases sitting between them. The CDR3 spans 18 residues. The CDR3 DNA reads as TGTGCCAGCTCACCATTTAAATTCGGACAGCTACCGACCTACGAGCAGTACTTC. Protein product: CASSPFKFGQLPTYEQYF.

The V call is TRBV13, the J call TRBJ1-2; 10 bases map to TRBD1. CDR1 is PRHDT and CDR2 is FYEKMQ in the germline V gene (reference sequence). V gave up 5 bases and J gave up 6 bases; unmatched junction bases: 12. The CDR3 has 16 residues. CDR3 protein: CASSRLQGQGMDGYTF. As DNA, the CDR3 is TGTGCCAGCAGCCGCCTCCAGGGACAGGGGATGGATGGCTACACCTTC. The entire variable domain, with the rest obtained from reference TRBV13 and TRBJ1-2, is as follows: AAGVIQSPRHLIKEKRETATLKCYPIPRHDTVYWYQQGPGQDPQFLISFYEKMQSDKGSIPDRFSAQQFSDYHSELNMSSLELGDSALYFCASSRLQGQGMDGYTFGSGTRLTVV.

The chain employs TRBV2 and TRBJ1-1; 11 nucleotides match TRBD1. The CDR3 totals 15 residues. Trimming took 8 bases from V and 1 from J; bases not matched to a gene: 6. Germline V gene data show CDR1 as SNHLY and CDR2 as FYNNEI. CDR3 nucleotides: TGTGCCAGCCGAGGACAGGGGGCCCCGAACACTGAAGCTTTCTTT. It encodes CASRGQGAPNTEAFF.

The chain links TRBV15 to TRBJ1-5; 10 nucleotides agree with TRBD1. The CDR3 runs 18 residues. The V gene's germline CDR1 is LNHNV and CDR2 YYDKDF (reference sequence). After removal of 2 bases from V and 0 bases from J, the junction contained 7 bases not matched to a gene. CDR3: CATSRPSGTGDSNQPQHF. The CDR3 coding sequence is TGTGCCACCAGCAGACCCTCCGGGACAGGGGATAGCAATCAGCCCCAGCATTTT.

The chain is built from TRBV19 and TRBJ1-1; D perhaps matches TRBD1 (6 bases). Germline CDR1 and CDR2: LNHDA and SQIVND (reference sequence). The CDR3 is made up of 17 amino acids. V lost 1 base and J lost 8, with 23 bases in between. The CDR3 sequence is CASSIAPTLTGAREAFF. CDR3 bases: TGTGCCAGTAGTATAGCCCCCACGTTGACAGGCGCCAGGGAAGCTTTCTTT.